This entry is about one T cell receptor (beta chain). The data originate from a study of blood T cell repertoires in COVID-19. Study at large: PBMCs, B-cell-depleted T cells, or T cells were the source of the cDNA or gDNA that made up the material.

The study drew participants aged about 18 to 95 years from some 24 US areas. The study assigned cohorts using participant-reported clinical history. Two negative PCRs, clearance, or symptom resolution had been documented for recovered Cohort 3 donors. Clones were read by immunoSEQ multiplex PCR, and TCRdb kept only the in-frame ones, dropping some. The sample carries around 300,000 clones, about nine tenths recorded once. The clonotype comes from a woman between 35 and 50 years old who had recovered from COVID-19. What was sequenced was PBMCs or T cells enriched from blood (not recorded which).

CDR3 nucleotide sequence: TGTGCCATCAGTGGGGGACAGATCAATCAGCCCCAGCATTTT. This sequence encodes CAISGGQINQPQHF. J is TRBJ1-5 and V is TRBV10-3, with 7 bases aligning to TRBD1. This CDR3 contains 14 residues. Germline V lookup: CDR1 ENHRY, CDR2 SYGVKD. The V gene end was trimmed by 4 bases and the J gene end by 3 bases; junction bases not matched to a gene: 3.